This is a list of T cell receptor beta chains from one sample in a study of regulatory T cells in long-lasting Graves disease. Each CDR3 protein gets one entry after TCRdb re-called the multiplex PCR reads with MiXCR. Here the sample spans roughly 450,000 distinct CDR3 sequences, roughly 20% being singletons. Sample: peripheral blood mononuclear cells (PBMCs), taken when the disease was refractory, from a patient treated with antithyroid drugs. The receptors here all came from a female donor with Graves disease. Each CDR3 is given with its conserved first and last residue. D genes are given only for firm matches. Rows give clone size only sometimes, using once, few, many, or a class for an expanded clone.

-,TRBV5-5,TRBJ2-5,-,CASRFVPEHGETQYF,TGTGCCAGCCGCTTCGTCCCCGAGCATGGGGAGACCCAGTACTTC
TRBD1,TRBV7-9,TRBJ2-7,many,CASSTRQGGYEQYF,TGTGCCAGCAGCACCCGACAGGGGGGCTACGAGCAGTACTTC
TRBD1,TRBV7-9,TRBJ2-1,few,CASSFVGQGARNEQFF,TGTGCCAGCAGCTTCGTGGGACAGGGCGCACGGAATGAGCAGTTCTTC
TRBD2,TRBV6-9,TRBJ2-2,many,CASSSSGTSGDTGELFF,TGTGCCAGCAGTTCGAGTGGGACTAGCGGGGACACCGGGGAGCTGTTTTTT
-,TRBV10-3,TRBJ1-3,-,CAISESTSSGNTIYF,TGTGCCATCAGTGAGTCGACCAGCTCTGGAAACACCATATATTTT
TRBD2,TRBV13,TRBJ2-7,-,CASSSGPGTSGATTSYEQYF,TGTGCCAGCAGCTCCGGTCCCGGGACTAGCGGAGCCACGACCTCCTACGAGCAGTACTTC
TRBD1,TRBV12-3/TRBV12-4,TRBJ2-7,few,CASSPGRTGGIYEQYF,TGTGCCAGCAGTCCAGGCAGGACAGGGGGTATCTACGAGCAGTACTTC
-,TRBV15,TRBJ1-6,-,CATSRDWGASSPLHF,TGTGCCACCAGCAGAGATTGGGGGGCTAGTTCACCCCTCCACTTT
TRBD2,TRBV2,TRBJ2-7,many,CASSAGTNYEQYF,TGTGCCAGCAGCGCCGGGACTAACTACGAGCAGTACTTC
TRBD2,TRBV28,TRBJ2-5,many,CASAEPGLAAQETQYF,TGTGCCAGCGCCGAACCGGGACTAGCGGCCCAAGAGACCCAGTACTTC
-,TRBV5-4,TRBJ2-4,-,CASSFSPGAKNIQYF,TGTGCCAGCAGCTTTTCACCTGGGGCCAAAAACATTCAGTACTTC
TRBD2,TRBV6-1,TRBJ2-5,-,CASTRMGEGQYF,TGTGCCAGCACCAGAATGGGGGAGGGCCAGTACTTC
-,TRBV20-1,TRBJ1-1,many,CSLSQNTEAFF,TGCAGTTTGTCACAGAACACTGAAGCTTTCTTT
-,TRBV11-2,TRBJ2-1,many,CASSFLVGGLYNEQFF,TGTGCCAGCAGCTTCCTCGTGGGGGGGCTATACAATGAGCAGTTCTTC
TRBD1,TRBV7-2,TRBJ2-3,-,CASSLDPPGGQYF,TGTGCCAGCAGCTTGGACCCTCCAGGGGGGCAGTATTTT
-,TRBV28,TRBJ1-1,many,CASSLQENTEAFF,TGTGCCAGCAGTTTACAGGAGAACACTGAAGCTTTCTTT
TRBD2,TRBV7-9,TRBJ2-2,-,CASSYSPGLAGVSGGELFF,TGTGCCAGCAGCTACTCTCCCGGGTTAGCGGGAGTGTCGGGCGGGGAGCTGTTTTTT
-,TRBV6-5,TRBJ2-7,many,CASSYSTVSTYEQYF,TGTGCCAGCAGTTACTCGACCGTAAGCACCTACGAGCAGTACTTC
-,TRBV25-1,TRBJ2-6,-,CASSQRPLLDSGANVLTF,TGTGCCAGCAGTCAACGACCTCTCCTAGACTCTGGGGCCAACGTCCTGACTTTC
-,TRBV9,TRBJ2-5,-,CASSVRGTPDPQETQYF,TGTGCCAGCAGCGTAAGAGGGACACCCGATCCCCAAGAGACCCAGTACTTC
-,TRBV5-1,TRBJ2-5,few,CASSLGHSVIETQYF,TGCGCCAGCAGCCTGGGACATTCGGTAATAGAGACCCAGTACTTC
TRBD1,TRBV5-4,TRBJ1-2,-,CASSLGRQGENF,TGTGCCAGCAGCTTGGGCAGACAGGGCGAAAACTTC
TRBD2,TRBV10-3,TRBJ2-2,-,CAISAASGATGELFF,TGTGCCATCAGTGCTGCTAGCGGGGCTACCGGGGAGCTGTTTTTT
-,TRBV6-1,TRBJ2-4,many,CASSEYLQGSANIQYF,TGTGCCAGCAGTGAATATCTGCAGGGGAGCGCAAACATTCAGTACTTC
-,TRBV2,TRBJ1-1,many,CAITGTENTEAFF,TGTGCCATCACCGGGACGGAGAACACTGAAGCTTTCTTT
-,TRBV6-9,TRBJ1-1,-,CASSYGGQGWGTEAFF,TGTGCCAGCAGTTACGGGGGCCAGGGTTGGGGCACTGAAGCTTTCTTT
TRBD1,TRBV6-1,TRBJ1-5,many,CASRAGTGRRQPQHF,TGTGCCAGCAGAGCCGGGACAGGGCGGCGACAGCCCCAGCATTTT
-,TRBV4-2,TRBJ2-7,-,CASSQDSGLVEQYF,TGTGCCAGCAGCCAAGATTCTGGGTTAGTTGAGCAGTACTTC
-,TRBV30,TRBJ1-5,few,CAWGDGLSEPQHF,TGTGCCTGGGGGGACGGTCTTAGTGAGCCCCAGCATTTT
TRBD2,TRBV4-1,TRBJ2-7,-,CASSQSRLAGGLVQYF,TGCGCCAGCAGCCAAAGTAGACTAGCGGGAGGCTTAGTGCAGTACTTC
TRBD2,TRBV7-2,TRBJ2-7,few,CASSFRLAEQYF,TGTGCCAGCAGCTTCAGACTAGCGGAGCAGTACTTC
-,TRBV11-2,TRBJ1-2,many,CASSLEFDGGYGYTF,TGTGCCAGCAGCTTAGAATTCGACGGAGGATATGGCTACACCTTC
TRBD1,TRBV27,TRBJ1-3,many,CASRPSTGNTIYF,TGTGCCAGCAGACCTTCGACAGGGAACACCATATATTTT
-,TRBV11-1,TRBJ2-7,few,CASSLAGWGYEQYF,TGTGCCAGCAGCTTAGCCGGATGGGGGTACGAGCAGTACTTC
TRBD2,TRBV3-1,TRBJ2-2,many,CASSHPGLAGTGELFF,TGTGCCAGCAGCCATCCGGGACTAGCCGGCACCGGGGAGCTGTTTTTT